Listed here is a single T cell receptor (beta chain). The antigen is unknown. The entry originates in a study of long-term antiretroviral therapy in people with HIV. Study-level background: The 2015 immediate-ART recommendation was preceded by the earliest samples by about a decade. Study-level points and caveats: Information pertaining to ART adherence, viral resistance or therapeutic modifications was not obtained. Clones showing expansion before ART dominated the repertoire at all time points.

In germline, CDR1 is WSHSY, CDR2 SAAADI. The length of the CDR3 is 13 residues. Between the trimmed V and J ends, which lost 6 bases and 2 bases, there was a span of 10 bases. There were no participants with HIV treated outside the United States. Version v3.0 of the immunoSEQ assay ran at survey level. Assay used: immunoSEQ multiplex PCR; TCRdb lists only in-frame clones, some missing. Found here are some 19,000 clones, about four fifths of them singletons; the top ten hold nearly 8%. The material sequenced was unsorted PBMCs, taken 0.9 years after starting antiretroviral therapy. This chain joins TRBV10-2 and TRBJ2-5; D call uncertain. This sequence originates from a man aged 18 to 35 with HIV. The CDR3 sequence is CASRRSLQETQYF. Written as DNA, the CDR3 is TGCGCCAGCAGGCGCAGTCTTCAAGAGACCCAGTACTTC.